Listed below are T cell receptor beta chains from one sample, sequenced in a study of technical replicates of blood from a few donors. Libraries were prepared by immunoSEQ multiplex PCR; TCRdb keeps only in-frame clonotypes and omits some of them. The sample has around 65,000 clones, 75% to 90% seen once. Sequenced material: PBMCs. The receptors were sampled from a human donor in good health. Some clones in this sample may be carry-over from other donors' samples. Both conserved end residues are part of each CDR3. D genes are given only for firm matches. Size values are once, few and many counts, or a class for expanded clones, and some rows have none.

d_gene	j_gene	abundance	v_gene	CDR3aa	CDR3nt
-	TRBJ2-1	-	TRBV2	CASSGDRSYNEQFF	TGTGCCAGCAGTGGAGATCGTTCCTACAATGAGCAGTTCTTC
TRBD2	TRBJ2-7	-	TRBV5-4	CASSLSSGGYEQYF	TGTGCCAGCAGCTTGTCTAGCGGGGGATACGAGCAGTACTTC
TRBD2	TRBJ2-1	few	TRBV6-4	CASSEGLAGNNEQFF	TGTGCCAGCAGTGAAGGACTAGCGGGGAACAATGAGCAGTTCTTC
-	TRBJ2-2	-	TRBV19	CASSSPRSQNTGELFF	TGTGCCAGTAGTAGCCCCCGAAGCCAGAACACCGGGGAGCTGTTTTTT
-	TRBJ1-5	-	TRBV7-9	CASSHDSNSNQPQHF	TGTGCCAGCAGCCATGACAGTAATAGCAATCAGCCCCAGCATTTT
TRBD2	TRBJ2-1	-	TRBV2	CASRSLAGVEQFF	TGTGCCAGCAGGTCGCTAGCGGGAGTCGAGCAGTTCTTC
TRBD1	TRBJ2-7	-	TRBV6-1	CASSEALGQPSYEQYF	TGTGCCAGCAGTGAAGCGCTGGGACAGCCATCCTACGAGCAGTACTTC
-	TRBJ1-4	once	TRBV7-9	CASSLAVGEKLFF	TGTGCCAGCAGCTTAGCCGTCGGTGAAAAACTGTTTTTT
TRBD1	TRBJ2-7	-	TRBV5-1	CASSLWGTGDEQYF	TGCGCCAGCAGCTTGTGGGGGACAGGGGACGAGCAGTACTTC
-	TRBJ1-2	once	TRBV7-9	CASSRRQEDRYTF	TGTGCCAGCAGCAGGAGACAGGAGGATCGCTACACCTTC
-	TRBJ1-6	-	TRBV2	CASKRYSSYNSPLHF	TGTGCCAGCAAAAGGTACAGCTCCTATAATTCACCCCTCCACTTT
-	TRBJ2-3	-	TRBV4-3	CASSQDYQGSTDTQYF	TGCGCCAGCAGCCAAGATTATCAGGGGAGCACAGATACGCAGTATTTT
TRBD1	TRBJ2-7	-	TRBV7-9	CASNRGTGAMGNEQYF	TGTGCCAGCAACAGAGGGACAGGGGCCATGGGGAACGAGCAGTACTTC
-	TRBJ1-5	-	TRBV10-3	CAISETTGGNQPQHF	TGTGCCATCAGTGAAACAACTGGGGGGAATCAGCCCCAGCATTTT
-	TRBJ2-7	once	TRBV7-9	CASTGPGAYEQYF	TGTGCCAGCACGGGACCGGGGGCCTACGAGCAGTACTTC
-	TRBJ1-3	-	TRBV10-3	CAISEFGQNSGNTIYF	TGTGCCATCAGTGAGTTTGGACAAAACTCTGGAAACACCATATATTTT
-	TRBJ1-3	-	TRBV4-3	CASSQDMAHLNTIYF	TGCGCCAGCAGCCAAGATATGGCACACCTAAACACCATATATTTT
TRBD2	TRBJ2-2	-	TRBV27	CAIARGLAGLNTGELFF	TGTGCCATCGCCCGAGGACTAGCGGGATTGAACACCGGGGAGCTGTTTTTT
TRBD1	TRBJ2-6	-	TRBV23-1	CASSHPDSDRSSSGANVLTF	TGCGCCAGCAGTCACCCGGACTCGGACAGGAGTAGCTCTGGGGCCAACGTCCTGACTTTC
TRBD1	TRBJ2-7	-	TRBV5-1	CASSPGQGSYEQYF	TGCGCCAGCAGCCCGGGACAGGGCTCCTACGAGCAGTACTTC